This T cell receptor (beta chain) stems from a study of technical replicates of blood from a few donors. The CDR3 consists of 14 residues. V gave up 4 bases and J gave up 0 bases, with 10 bases separating them. Germline assignment: CDR1 SGHNT and CDR2 YYREEE (reference sequence). The repertoire was sequenced with immunoSEQ multiplex PCR; TCRdb's copy has only in-frame clones and lacks some. Here the sample spans 45,000 to 65,000 clones, about 95% being singletons. Sequencing was performed on PBMCs. This rearrangement joins TRBV5-4 to TRBJ1-1; D perhaps matches TRBD1 (6 bases). The receptor was derived from a human donor in good health. Some clones in this sample may be carry-over from other donors' samples. The CDR3 DNA is TGTGCCAGCAGCCTGGACAGCATGAACACTGAAGCTTTCTTT. Translating it yields CASSLDSMNTEAFF.